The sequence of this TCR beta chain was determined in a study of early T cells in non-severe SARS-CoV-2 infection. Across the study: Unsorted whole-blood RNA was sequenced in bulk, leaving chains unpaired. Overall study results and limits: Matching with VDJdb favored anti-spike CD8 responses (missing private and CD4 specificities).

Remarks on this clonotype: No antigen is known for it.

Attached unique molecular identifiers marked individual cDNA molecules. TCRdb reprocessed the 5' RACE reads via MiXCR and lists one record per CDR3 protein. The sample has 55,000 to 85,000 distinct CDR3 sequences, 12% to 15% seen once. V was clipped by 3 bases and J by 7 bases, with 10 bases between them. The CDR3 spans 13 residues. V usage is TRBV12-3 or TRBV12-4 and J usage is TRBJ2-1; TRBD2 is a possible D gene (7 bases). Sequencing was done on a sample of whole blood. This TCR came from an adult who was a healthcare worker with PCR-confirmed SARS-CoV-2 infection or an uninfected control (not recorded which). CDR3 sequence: CASSFGGANEQFF. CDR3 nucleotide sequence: TGTGCCAGCAGTTTTGGGGGGGCGAATGAGCAGTTCTTC.